This TCR beta chain was sequenced during a study of identical twins. Study findings and constraints: Abundant beta clonotypes from cord blood had fewer insertions, unlike memory repertoires, which showed none. The models systematically underestimated how much out-of-frame TCR alpha was shared in monozygotic twins. Out-of-frame alpha sequences shared by twins showed excess low generation probability.

The CDR3 totals 15 residues. After removal of 3 bases from V and 0 bases from J, the junction contained 3 bases not matched to a gene. Germline CDR1 and CDR2: SGDLS and YYNGEE. Template switching added a universal primer binding site, and final cDNA carried unique molecular identifiers. Each CDR3 protein gets one entry after TCRdb re-called the 5' RACE reads with MiXCR. The sample has about 700,000 distinct CDR3 sequences, 5.5% to 7.5% seen once. Comment on this clonotype: Its antigen is still unknown.

The sequencing input was naive T cells sorted from blood. The receptor's source is a man younger than 35 in good health. This rearrangement joins TRBV9 to TRBJ1-5; 7 bases fit TRBD1. The CDR3: CASSGWDSSNQPQHF. The CDR3 bases are TGTGCCAGCAGCGGTTGGGACAGTAGCAATCAGCCCCAGCATTTT. The complete variable domain, with remaining parts taken from reference TRBV9 and TRBJ1-5, reads DSGVTQTPKHLITATGQRVTLRCSPRSGDLSVYWYQQSLDQGLQFLIQYYNGEERAKGNILERFSAQQFPDLHSELNLSSLELGDSALYFCASSGWDSSNQPQHFGDGTRLSIL.